The source of this T cell receptor (beta chain) is a study of memory CD4+ T cells and cytomegalovirus serostatus. Background on the study: Healthy Belgian adult donors included several CMV-positive and approximately 25 CMV-negative people.

The method was immunoSEQ multiplex PCR; TCRdb's version includes in-frame clones alone and lacks a portion of them. The sample lists about 64,000 clones, 75% to 80% seen once, with roughly 0.94% in the top ten. In the case of this clone: Its antigen is as yet unknown.

Study results and caveats: Median bootstrapped AUC for CMV status was approximately 0.95 originally, approximately 0.93 US-trained. CD4+ memory repertoires contained about two fifths of the roughly 160 reported CMV TCRbeta sequences.

Single viable CD3+CD4+CD8-CD45RO+ cells were sorted as the memory CD4+ T cells. Total CD4+ T cells were enriched by CD4 positive selection. V was pared by 6 bases and J by 9 bases, with 14 bases of the junction left unmatched. This CDR3 is 16 amino acids long. CDR1 and CDR2 (germline): MRHNA, SNTAGT. The sample consisted of memory CD4+ T cells from blood. The TCR was taken from an adult in good health and CMV-seronegative. This sequence joins TRBV6-4 and TRBJ2-1; 10 bases are shared with TRBD2. In DNA, the CDR3 is TGTGCCAGCAGCCGCGCCGGGACTAGCGATAGTGCTGAGCAGTTCTTC. Translating gives CASSRAGTSDSAEQFF.